The 16 T cell receptor beta chains in this list originate from one sample, sequenced in a study of neurological immune-mediated disorders. TCRdb passed the 5' RACE reads through MiXCR, listing each CDR3 protein once. The sample includes over 45,000 distinct CDR3 sequences, roughly 24% seen only once; the top ten take roughly a quarter. What was sequenced was PBMCs. The receptor source for this set is a woman aged 65 to 85 in good health.

The V call is TRBV28, the J call TRBJ1-5, with TRBD1 identical over 9 bases. Germline CDR1 reads MDHEN; CDR2 reads SYDVKM. Trimming at V came to 5 bases and at J to 5 bases, leaving 7 bases not matched to a gene. The CDR3 covers 15 residues. Written as DNA, the CDR3 is TGTGCCAGCAGTGGAGGACAGGGGTACCATCAGCCCCAGCATTTT. Its protein product is CASSGGQGYHQPQHF.

This clonotype was seen many times. The J gene is TRBJ2-2, the V gene TRBV7-9; D not resolved. CDR1 is SEHNR, CDR2 FQNEAQ, per germline (reference sequence). Trimming cost V 1 base and J 6 bases, with 9 bases left between them. The CDR3 covers 14 residues. The CDR3 protein is CASSLVSRPGELFF. Written as DNA, the CDR3 is TGTGCCAGCAGCTTAGTGTCCAGGCCCGGGGAGCTGTTTTTT.

At least ten counts were recorded for this clonotype. V and J are TRBV12-3 or TRBV12-4 and TRBJ2-1; D perhaps matches TRBD1 (6 bases). Trimming took 6 bases from V and 7 from J, leaving 16 bases between them. The CDR3 consists of 14 residues. CDR3 region: CASSRGPGTNEQFF. CDR3 DNA: TGTGCCAGCAGCCGAGGACCTGGGACAAATGAGCAGTTCTTC.

Worth noting for this clonotype: The junction differs from germline at one of its ends, possibly a read error. The chain uses TRBV14 and TRBJ2-1, with D possibly being TRBD1 (6 bases). Germline V CDR1 and CDR2: SGHDN, FVKESK. The length of the CDR3 is 17 residues. CDR3 sequence: CASSPPRGLQGHNGQFF. CDR3 sequence (DNA): TGTGCCAGCAGCCCCCCTCGGGGCCTACAGGGTCACAATGGGCAGTTCTTC.

This clonotype was seen ten or more times. CDR3 sequence reads: CASRTPGSYNEQFF. CDR3 nucleotide sequence: TGTGCCAGCAGGACGCCAGGATCCTACAATGAGCAGTTCTTC. The rearrangement links TRBV6-5 to TRBJ2-1; D is ambiguous. V lost 6 bases and J lost 1, with 10 bases in between. CDR1 MNHEY and CDR2 SVGAGI come from the germline V gene. The CDR3 has 14 amino acids.

This clonotype was detected many times. This rearrangement joins TRBV7-2 to TRBJ2-7; 7 nucleotides match TRBD2. The CDR3 extends over 15 amino acids. CDR1 is SGHTA, CDR2 FQGNSA, per germline. J lost 2 bases, V lost 4 bases, and 8 bases had no gene match. CDR3 sequence (DNA): TGTGCCAGCAGCTCAAGCGGGGCGGGTCCCTACGAGCAGTACTTC. Translating it yields CASSSSGAGPYEQYF.

This clonotype was recorded at least ten times. The chain links TRBV7-8 to TRBJ2-1; 9 bases are a match to TRBD2. J was trimmed by 6 bases and V by 0 bases; bases with no gene match: 15. The germline V gene has CDR1 SGHVS and CDR2 FQNEAQ. The CDR3 contains 19 residues. The CDR3 region is CASSLAFPGYLAGTNEQFF. CDR3 in DNA: TGTGCCAGCAGCTTAGCCTTCCCGGGGTATCTAGCGGGGACCAATGAGCAGTTCTTC.

This clonotype was observed many times. The chain recombines TRBV5-1 with TRBJ2-1, with 10 bases lining up with TRBD2. V lost 2 bases to trimming and J lost 1 base; unmatched junction nucleotides: 0. Germline V gene data show CDR1 as SGHRS and CDR2 as YFSETQ. The CDR3 loop spans 15 amino acids. This CDR3 reads CASSFSGRSYNEQFF. Here the CDR3 DNA reads TGCGCCAGCAGCTTTAGCGGGAGGTCCTACAATGAGCAGTTCTTC.

This clonotype was observed a few times. The chain uses TRBV18 and TRBJ2-7; D is perhaps TRBD2 (6 bases). The CDR3 runs to 15 residues. Germline loops: CDR1 KGHSH, CDR2 LQKENI. Trimming took off 4 bases at V and 3 bases at J, with 16 bases between the two ends. Here the CDR3 DNA reads TGTGCCAGCTCACAGGGAACCGGGAGAAGCTACGAGCAGTACTTC. It encodes CASSQGTGRSYEQYF.

This clonotype was counted between two and nine times. A much larger clone lies a single base off, so this may be a read error. The chain carries TRBV20-1 and TRBJ2-1; D call uncertain. The CDR3 loop spans 10 amino acids. The germline V gene has CDR1 DFQATT and CDR2 SNEGSKA (reference sequence). For the CDR3, the DNA is TGCGGTGCTCTGGGGAATGAGCAGTTCTTC. It encodes CGALGNEQFF.

There are many counts of this clonotype. The chain has TRBV20-1 and TRBJ1-4, with unresolved D. The V end was cut by 2 bases, the J end by 5 bases, with 15 bases between. The germline V gene has CDR1 DFQATT and CDR2 SNEGSKA (reference sequence). This CDR3 comprises 15 residues. CDR3 region: CSARKRKDLNEKLFF. CDR3 DNA: TGCAGTGCTAGAAAACGAAAGGACCTAAATGAAAAACTGTTTTTT.

The sample holds many counts of this clonotype. V and J are TRBV20-1 and TRBJ1-1; a possible D gene is TRBD1 (5 bases). Germline V gene lookup returns CDR1 DFQATT and CDR2 SNEGSKA (reference sequence). The CDR3 has 15 amino acids. Trimming pared 0 bases from V and 1 base from J, leaving 12 bases between. CDR3 in DNA: TGCAGTGCTAGAGATCTCGGCGGGACGAACACTGAAGCTTTCTTT. Its translation: CSARDLGGTNTEAFF.

This clonotype was detected a few times. The chain links TRBV9 to TRBJ2-1, with D possibly called TRBD1 or TRBD2 (5 bases each). There are 18 residues in the CDR3. The V end lost 0 bases, the J end lost 5 bases, and 21 bases lay between the germline ends. Germline V CDR1 and CDR2: SGDLS, YYNGEE. The CDR3 DNA reads TGTGCCAGCAGCGTAGATGTGGCCTGGCAGGGACGGAACAATGAGCAGTTCTTC. As protein: CASSVDVAWQGRNNEQFF.

This clonotype was picked up many times. The chain links TRBV21-1 to TRBJ1-1; TRBD1 is the table's D call, not checked against the DNA. TRBV21-1 is a listed pseudogene. CDR3 size: 16 residues. The CDR3 DNA is TGTGCCAGCAGCAAAGGGCTTAGGACAGGGGCCACTGAAGCTTTCTTT. This encodes CASSKGLRTGATEAFF.

This clonotype was counted at least ten times. The rearrangement joins TRBV29-1 to TRBJ2-7; perhaps D is TRBD1 or TRBD2 (5 bases each). The CDR3 loop spans 14 amino acids. V was clipped by 7 bases and J by 0 bases, with 16 bases between them. Germline loops: CDR1 SQVTM, CDR2 ANQGSEA. The CDR3, as DNA: TGCAGCGCCCAAACTGGGACCCTCTCCTACGAGCAGTACTTC. Residues: CSAQTGTLSYEQYF.

The genes are TRBV6-5 and TRBJ1-1; no clear D. V lost 0 bases and J 4 bases, leaving 9 bases between the germline ends. The CDR3 has 14 residues. Per germline, CDR1 MNHEY and CDR2 SVGAGI. The CDR3 sequence: CASSYSKWSTEAFF. DNA for the CDR3: TGTGCCAGCAGTTACTCGAAATGGAGCACTGAAGCTTTCTTT.